The 24 T cell receptor beta chains below all came from one sample that was sequenced in a study of OX40 agonist ivuxolimab in advanced cancers. Assay: immunoSEQ multiplex PCR; the TCRdb copy retains only in-frame clones and omits some. Here the sample spans around 80,000 clones, roughly 92% being singletons. The source material was CD4+ or CD8+ T cells sorted from blood, sampled in a trial of the OX40 agonist ivuxolimab. The receptors come from an adult with an advanced solid tumor such as melanoma, head and neck, liver or kidney cancer.

V usage is TRBV11-3 and J usage is TRBJ2-4; D unresolved. The CDR3 runs to 13 residues. The germline V and J ends were trimmed by 1 base and 4 bases, with 5 bases remaining between them. Germline V gene lookup returns CDR1 SGHNT and CDR2 YENEEA. CDR3 coding DNA: TGTGCCAGCAGCTTAGGACGGAAAAACATTCAGTACTTC. Translated, it gives CASSLGRKNIQYF. Full variable domain (outside the CDR3, taken from reference TRBV11-3 and TRBJ2-4): EAGVVQSPRYKIIEKKQPVAFWCNPISGHNTLYWYLQNLGQGPELLIRYENEEAVDDSQLPKDRFSAERLKGVDSTLKIQPAELGDSAVYLCASSLGRKNIQYFGAGTRLSVL.

The rearrangement links TRBV10-2 to TRBJ1-1; D might be TRBD1 (5 bases). Germline V gene lookup returns CDR1 WSHSY and CDR2 SAAADI. The CDR3 sequence is 15 residues long. V lost 8 bases and J lost 1, with 17 bases in between. CDR3 in amino acids: CASVETRVSNTEAFF. CDR3 DNA: TGCGCCAGCGTGGAGACCAGGGTTTCGAACACTGAAGCTTTCTTT.

J is TRBJ1-1 and V is TRBV19; D is possibly TRBD1 (5 bases). V lost 3 bases, J lost 3 bases, and 17 bases lay in between. The length of the CDR3 is 16 residues. In germline, CDR1 is LNHDA, CDR2 SQIVND (reference sequence). CDR3 sequence (DNA): TGTGCCAGTAGTATCCCAGGATCCTTAGGGGACACTGAAGCTTTCTTT. Protein product: CASSIPGSLGDTEAFF.

V and J are TRBV6-5 and TRBJ1-1; D perhaps matches TRBD1 (5 bases). CDR3 length: 13 residues. V was shortened by 6 bases and J by 1 base, with 9 bases between the two germline ends. CDR1 and CDR2 from the germline V gene are MNHEY and SVGAGI. This CDR3 is CASSRAENTEAFF. As DNA, the CDR3 is TGTGCCAGCAGCAGGGCTGAGAACACTGAAGCTTTCTTT.

The J gene is TRBJ2-1, the V gene TRBV7-8, with 9 bases fitting TRBD2. Per the germline V gene, CDR1 is SGHVS and CDR2 is FQNEAQ. The CDR3 has 15 amino acids. V dropped 4 bases and J dropped 3; count of bases not matched to a gene: 4. The CDR3 sequence: CASSSRSGGYNEQFF. The CDR3 bases are TGTGCCAGCAGCTCTCGTAGCGGGGGCTACAATGAGCAGTTCTTC.

The rearrangement joins TRBV7-9 to TRBJ2-2; D possibly corresponds to TRBD1 (5 bases). Deletions cut 11 bases from V and 0 bases from J, with 13 bases between. This CDR3 region has 14 residues. CDR1 and CDR2 (germline): SEHNR, FQNEAQ (reference sequence). This CDR3 is CALGQTTNTGELFF. The CDR3 bases are TGTGCCCTGGGGCAGACGACGAACACCGGGGAGCTGTTTTTT.

The genes are TRBV29-1 and TRBJ1-5; D gene uncertain. V lost 4 bases and J 5 bases, leaving 3 bases between the germline ends. The CDR3 has 10 residues. Germline V lookup: CDR1 SQVTM, CDR2 ANQGSEA. This chain's CDR3 is CSVGDQPQHF. The DNA for the CDR3 is TGCAGCGTTGGGGATCAGCCCCAGCATTTT.

This chain connects TRBV6-1 to TRBJ2-7, with D maybe TRBD1 (6 bases). CDR1 MNHNS and CDR2 SASEGT come from the germline V gene. CDR3 length equals 13 residues. The V and J ends lost 11 bases and 3 bases respectively, with 17 bases between them. The CDR3, as DNA: TGTGCCTCCAAGACAGGACTTTTCTACGAGCAGTACTTC. Residues: CASKTGLFYEQYF.

The CDR3 DNA follows: TGTGCCAGTAGTCCCGGGACAGGGCCAACTAATGAAAAACTGTTTTTT. It translates to CASSPGTGPTNEKLFF. The rearrangement joins TRBV19 to TRBJ1-4, with 9 bases identical to TRBD1. The CDR3 is made up of 16 amino acids. V lost 5 bases, J lost 0 bases, and 4 bases stayed unmatched. Germline CDR1 reads LNHDA; CDR2 reads SQIVND (reference sequence). Drawing the rest from reference TRBV19 and TRBJ1-4, the complete variable domain is DGGITQSPKYLFRKEGQNVTLSCEQNLNHDAMYWYRQDPGQGLRLIYYSQIVNDFQKGDIAEGYSVSREKKESFPLTVTSAQKNPTAFYLCASSPGTGPTNEKLFFGSGTQLSVL.

The chain recombines TRBV2 with TRBJ1-6, with TRBD1 matching 9 bases. V lost 10 bases to trimming and J lost 9 bases; unmatched junction nucleotides: 10. The CDR3 runs 14 residues. CDR1 is SNHLY, CDR2 FYNNEI, per germline. DNA for the CDR3: TGTGCCAAGACCCCGGGACAGGGTGGTTCACCCCTCCACTTT. This codes for CAKTPGQGGSPLHF.

CDR3 in DNA: TGTGCCAGCAGTCGGGGGGCGCCCACTTACGAGCAGTACTTC. This translates into CASSRGAPTYEQYF. V and J are TRBV6-5 and TRBJ2-7; weak D call: TRBD2 (7 bases). CDR3 length: 14 residues. V lost 5 bases to trimming and J lost 4 bases, with 15 bases between them. Germline V CDR1 and CDR2: MNHEY, SVGAGI.

The CDR3 DNA sequence: TGCAGCGTTGATATGCCCCCCAGGGGTGGGGAGACCCAGTACTTC. Translating gives CSVDMPPRGGETQYF. The J gene is TRBJ2-5, the V gene TRBV29-1, with a tentative D call TRBD1 (6 bases). Trimming stripped 3 bases from V and 5 bases from J, with 19 bases between. Germline lookup yields CDR1 SQVTM and CDR2 ANQGSEA. The CDR3 is 15 residues long.

The chain is built from TRBV6-1 and TRBJ2-5; a weak D match, TRBD1 (5 bases). The CDR3 covers 14 residues. Trimming shortened V by 5 bases and J by 5 bases, and 15 bases separated the two germline ends. Germline loops: CDR1 MNHNS, CDR2 SASEGT. The chain's CDR3 is CASSLLGARETQYF. In DNA, the CDR3 is TGTGCCAGCAGTTTATTAGGGGCGCGGGAGACCCAGTACTTC.

V and J are TRBV7-6 and TRBJ2-3, with TRBD2 as a possible D gene (7 bases). The V gene's germline CDR1 is SGHVS and CDR2 FNYEAQ. Trimming cost V 3 bases and J 5 bases, with 12 bases left between them. The CDR3 contains 14 residues. Here the CDR3 DNA reads TGTGCCAGCAGCTTGGGGGGGGGCAGAGATACGCAGTATTTT. It yields the protein CASSLGGGRDTQYF.

CDR3 DNA: TGCGCCAGCAGCTTGGCCGGGGGGGTCACTGAAGCTTTCTTT. This codes for CASSLAGGVTEAFF. J is TRBJ1-1 and V is TRBV5-1; D might be TRBD1 (5 bases). V dropped 0 bases and J dropped 4 bases, with 10 bases sitting between them. The CDR3 covers 14 residues. Per the germline V gene, CDR1 is SGHRS and CDR2 is YFSETQ.

The chain is built from TRBV11-3 and TRBJ1-2; D might be TRBD1 (5 bases). The length of the CDR3 is 13 residues. Germline values: CDR1 SGHNT, CDR2 YENEEA. V lost 5 bases to trimming and J lost 1 base, with 8 bases between them. The CDR3 nucleotides are TGTGCCAGCAGCAGAAGGGGTAACTATGGCTACACCTTC. Its translation: CASSRRGNYGYTF.

The V gene is TRBV5-1, the J gene TRBJ2-4, with D perhaps TRBD2 (7 bases). This CDR3 is built from 14 residues. Germline lookup yields CDR1 SGHRS and CDR2 YFSETQ. The CDR3 spells CASSKGGDKNIQYF. In DNA form, the CDR3 reads TGCGCATCTTCTAAAGGGGGGGATAAAAACATTCAGTACTTC.

CDR3 nucleotide sequence: TGTGCCAGCAGTTCCTCGGGACTACCCTATGGCTACACCTTC. Protein product: CASSSSGLPYGYTF. The rearrangement links TRBV27 to TRBJ1-2, with D tentatively TRBD1 (5 bases). The ends were cut back, 4 bases at V and 4 bases at J, with 13 bases in the middle. This CDR3 comprises 14 residues. Germline V gene data show CDR1 as MNHEY and CDR2 as SMNVEV (reference sequence).

The rearrangement links TRBV5-1 to TRBJ1-2, with 7 bases fitting TRBD1. The CDR3 is 13 amino acids. Per germline, CDR1 SGHRS and CDR2 YFSETQ. Trimming at V came to 3 bases and at J to 4 bases, leaving 3 bases not matched to a gene. The CDR3 nucleotides read TGCGCCAGCAGCTACCGGGACAGCTATGGCTACACCTTC. It yields the protein CASSYRDSYGYTF. Using reference TRBV5-1 and TRBJ1-2 for the parts outside the CDR3, the full variable domain is KAGVTQTPRYLIKTRGQQVTLSCSPISGHRSVSWYQQTPGQGLQFLFEYFSETQRNKGNFPGRFSGRQFSNSRSEMNVSTLELGDSALYLCASSYRDSYGYTFGSGTRLTVV.

This chain links TRBV30 with TRBJ2-3, with D unresolved. Germline values: CDR1 GTSNPN, CDR2 SVGIG (reference sequence). The CDR3 is made up of 12 amino acids. V lost 3 bases and J 7 bases, leaving 11 bases between the germline ends. This CDR3 is CAWSLMGNTQYF. As DNA, the CDR3 is TGTGCCTGGAGCCTAATGGGGAATACGCAGTATTTT.

The chain joins TRBV11-1 to TRBJ2-6, with 7 bases that match TRBD1. V was pared by 5 bases and J by 4 bases, with 14 bases of the junction left unmatched. From germline, CDR1 is SGHAT and CDR2 FQDESV (reference sequence). The CDR3 length is 18 residues. The CDR3 protein is CASSPRQGPISGANVLTF. CDR3 DNA: TGTGCCAGCAGCCCCCGACAGGGTCCTATTTCGGGGGCCAACGTCCTGACTTTC. Full variable domain (rest looked up from reference TRBV11-1 and TRBJ2-6): EAEVAQSPRYKITEKSQAVAFWCDPISGHATLYWYRQILGQGPELLVQFQDESVVDDSQLPKDRFSAERLKGVDSTLKIQPAELGDSAMYLCASSPRQGPISGANVLTFGAGSRLTVL.

V gene TRBV2 combines with J gene TRBJ2-7; D gene uncertain. The V end was cut by 8 bases, the J end by 5 bases, with 4 bases between. CDR1 is SNHLY and CDR2 is FYNNEI in the germline V gene. The CDR3 sequence is 9 residues long. DNA for the CDR3: TGTGCCAGCGGGAACGAGCAGTACTTC. Translated, it gives CASGNEQYF.

The chain couples TRBV2 to TRBJ2-5; 8 nucleotides match TRBD1. The CDR3 runs 13 residues. The germline gives CDR1 SNHLY, CDR2 FYNNEI. The V gene end was trimmed by 6 bases and the J gene end by 4 bases; junction bases not matched to a gene: 4. CDR3 residues: CASRPTGGETQYF. In DNA form, the CDR3 reads TGTGCCAGCAGACCTACAGGGGGAGAGACCCAGTACTTC.

Written as DNA, the CDR3 is TGCAGCGTTCCATGTGTACAAAGTCGGGCCAACGTCCTGACTTTC. It encodes CSVPCVQSRANVLTF. The V and J genes are TRBV29-1 and TRBJ2-6; D is unclear. Trimming pared 5 bases from V and 5 bases from J, leaving 16 bases between. CDR3 size: 15 residues. Looked up from germline, CDR1 is SQVTM and CDR2 is ANQGSEA.